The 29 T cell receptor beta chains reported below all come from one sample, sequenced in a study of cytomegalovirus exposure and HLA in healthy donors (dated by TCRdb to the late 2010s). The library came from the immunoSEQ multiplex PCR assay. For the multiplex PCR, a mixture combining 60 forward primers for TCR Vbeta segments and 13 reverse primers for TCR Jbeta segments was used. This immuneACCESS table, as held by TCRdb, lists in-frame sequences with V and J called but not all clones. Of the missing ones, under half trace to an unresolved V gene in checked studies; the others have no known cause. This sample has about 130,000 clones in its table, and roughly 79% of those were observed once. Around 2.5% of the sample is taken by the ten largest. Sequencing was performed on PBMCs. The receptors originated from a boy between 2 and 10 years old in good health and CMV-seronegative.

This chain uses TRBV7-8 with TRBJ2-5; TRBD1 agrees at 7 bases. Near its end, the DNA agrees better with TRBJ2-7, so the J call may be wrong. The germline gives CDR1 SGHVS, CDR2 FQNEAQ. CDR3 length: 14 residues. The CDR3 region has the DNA TGTGCCAGCAGCTTAGGGGACAGCACCTACGAGCAGTACTTC. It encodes CASSLGDSTYEQYF.

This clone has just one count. CDR3 nucleotide sequence: TGCGCCAGCAGCTTGGACGCGGGAGAAGAGACCCAGTACTTC. This codes for CASSLDAGEETQYF. The V call is TRBV5-1, the J call TRBJ2-5; TRBD2 matches 7 bases. Germline V gene data show CDR1 as SGHRS and CDR2 as YFSETQ. Trimming cost V 0 bases and J 3 bases; bases outside gene matches: 2. The CDR3 runs 14 residues. The full variable domain, completed using reference TRBV5-1 and TRBJ2-5, is KAGVTQTPRYLIKTRGQQVTLSCSPISGHRSVSWYQQTPGQGLQFLFEYFSETQRNKGNFPGRFSGRQFSNSRSEMNVSTLELGDSALYLCASSLDAGEETQYFGPGTRLLVL.

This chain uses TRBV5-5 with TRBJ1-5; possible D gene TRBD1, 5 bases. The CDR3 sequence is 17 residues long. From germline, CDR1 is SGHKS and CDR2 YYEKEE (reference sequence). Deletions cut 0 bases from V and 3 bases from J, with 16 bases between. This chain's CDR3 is CASSLVGGGKPNQPQHF. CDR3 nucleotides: TGTGCCAGCAGCTTGGTCGGGGGGGGGAAACCCAATCAGCCCCAGCATTTT. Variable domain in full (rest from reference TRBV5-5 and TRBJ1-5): DAGVTQSPTHLIKTRGQQVTLRCSPISGHKSVSWYQQVLGQGPQFIFQYYEKEERGRGNFPDRFSARQFPNYSSELNVNALLLGDSALYLCASSLVGGGKPNQPQHFGDGTRLSIL.

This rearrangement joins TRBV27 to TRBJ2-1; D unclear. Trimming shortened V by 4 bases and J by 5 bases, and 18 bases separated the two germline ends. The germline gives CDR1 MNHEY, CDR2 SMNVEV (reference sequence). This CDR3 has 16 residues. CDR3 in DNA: TGTGCCAGCAGTTCTTGGGTCGGGTCGGCGCACAATGAGCAGTTCTTC. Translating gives CASSSWVGSAHNEQFF.

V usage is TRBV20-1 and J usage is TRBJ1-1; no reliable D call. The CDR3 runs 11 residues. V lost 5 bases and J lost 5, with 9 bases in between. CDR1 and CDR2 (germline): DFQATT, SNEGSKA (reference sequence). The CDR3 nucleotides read TGCAGTGCTTGGAGGGAAACTGAAGCTTTCTTT. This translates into CSAWRETEAFF.

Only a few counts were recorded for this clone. In nucleotides, the CDR3 is TGCGCCAGCAGTGAGATGCAGGAGGGATCGCAGTTCTTC. Translation: CASSEMQEGSQFF. The chain carries TRBV10-1 and TRBJ2-1, with a tentative D call TRBD2 (6 bases). The CDR3 runs to 13 residues. From germline, CDR1 is WNHNN and CDR2 SYGVQD (reference sequence). V lost 2 bases and J 12 bases, leaving 14 bases between the germline ends.

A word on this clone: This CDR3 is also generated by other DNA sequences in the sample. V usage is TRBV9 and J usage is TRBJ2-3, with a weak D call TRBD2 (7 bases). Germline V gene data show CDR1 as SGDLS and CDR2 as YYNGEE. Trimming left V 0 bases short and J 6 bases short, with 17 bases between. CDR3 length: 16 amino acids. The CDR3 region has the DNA TGTGCCAGCAGCGTAGAGGGTGGGGGGGCCTTCGATACGCAGTATTTT. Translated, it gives CASSVEGGGAFDTQYF.

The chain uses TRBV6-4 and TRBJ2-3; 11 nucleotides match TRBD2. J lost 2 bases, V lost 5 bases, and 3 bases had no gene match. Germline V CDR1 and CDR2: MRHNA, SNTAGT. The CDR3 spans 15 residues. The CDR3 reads CASSLAGGHTDTQYF. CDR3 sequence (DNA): TGTGCCAGCAGTCTAGCGGGGGGTCACACAGATACGCAGTATTTT.

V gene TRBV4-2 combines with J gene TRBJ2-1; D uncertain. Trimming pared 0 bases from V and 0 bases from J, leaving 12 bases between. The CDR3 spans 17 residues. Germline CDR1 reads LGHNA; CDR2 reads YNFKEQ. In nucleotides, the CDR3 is TGTGCCAGCAGCCAAGATAAAGAAAGGAGCTCCTACAATGAGCAGTTCTTC. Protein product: CASSQDKERSSYNEQFF.

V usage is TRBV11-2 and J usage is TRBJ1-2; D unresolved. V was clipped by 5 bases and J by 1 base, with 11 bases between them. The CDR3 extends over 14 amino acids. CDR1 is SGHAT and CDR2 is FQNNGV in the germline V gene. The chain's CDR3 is CASSHAQVNYGYTF. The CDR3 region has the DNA TGTGCCAGCAGCCATGCCCAGGTTAACTATGGCTACACCTTC.

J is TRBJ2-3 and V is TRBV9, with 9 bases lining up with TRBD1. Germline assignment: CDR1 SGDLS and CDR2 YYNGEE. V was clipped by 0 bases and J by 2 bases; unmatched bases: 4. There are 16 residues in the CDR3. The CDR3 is CASSVAQGAHTDTQYF. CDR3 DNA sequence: TGTGCCAGCAGCGTAGCACAGGGGGCGCACACAGATACGCAGTATTTT. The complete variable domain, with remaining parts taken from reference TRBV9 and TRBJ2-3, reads DSGVTQTPKHLITATGQRVTLRCSPRSGDLSVYWYQQSLDQGLQFLIQYYNGEERAKGNILERFSAQQFPDLHSELNLSSLELGDSALYFCASSVAQGAHTDTQYFGPGTRLTVL.

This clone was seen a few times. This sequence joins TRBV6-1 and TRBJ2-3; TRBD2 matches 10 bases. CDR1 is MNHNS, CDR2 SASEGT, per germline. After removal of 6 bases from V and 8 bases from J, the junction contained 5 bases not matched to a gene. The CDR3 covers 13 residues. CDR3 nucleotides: TGTGCCAGCAGCCTAGCGGGGGATGGTACGCAGTATTTT. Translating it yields CASSLAGDGTQYF.

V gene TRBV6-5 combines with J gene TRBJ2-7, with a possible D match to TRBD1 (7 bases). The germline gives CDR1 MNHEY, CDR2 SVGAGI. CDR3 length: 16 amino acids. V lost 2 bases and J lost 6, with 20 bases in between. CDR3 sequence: CASSYVASGQGGEQYF. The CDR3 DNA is TGTGCCAGCAGTTACGTGGCTTCAGGTCAGGGGGGCGAGCAGTACTTC.

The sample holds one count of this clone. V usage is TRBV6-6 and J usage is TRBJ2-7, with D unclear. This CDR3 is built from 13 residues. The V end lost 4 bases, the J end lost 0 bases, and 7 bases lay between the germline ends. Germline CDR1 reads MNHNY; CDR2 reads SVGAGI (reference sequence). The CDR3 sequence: CASSFLDSYEQYV. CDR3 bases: TGTGCCAGCAGTTTCCTCGACTCCTACGAGCAGTACGTC.

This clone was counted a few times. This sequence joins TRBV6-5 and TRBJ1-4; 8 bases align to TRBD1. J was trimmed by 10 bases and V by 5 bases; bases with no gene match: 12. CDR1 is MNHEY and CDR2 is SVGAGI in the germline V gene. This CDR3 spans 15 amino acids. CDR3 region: CASSKGPDRAGKLFF. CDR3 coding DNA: TGTGCCAGCAGTAAAGGTCCGGACAGGGCCGGAAAACTGTTTTTT.

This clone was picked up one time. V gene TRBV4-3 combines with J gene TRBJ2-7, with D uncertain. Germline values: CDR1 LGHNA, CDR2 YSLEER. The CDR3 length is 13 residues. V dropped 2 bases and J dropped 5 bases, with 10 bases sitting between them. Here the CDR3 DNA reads TGCGCCAGCAGCCAATTAATTACTCACGAGCAGTACTTC. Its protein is CASSQLITHEQYF.

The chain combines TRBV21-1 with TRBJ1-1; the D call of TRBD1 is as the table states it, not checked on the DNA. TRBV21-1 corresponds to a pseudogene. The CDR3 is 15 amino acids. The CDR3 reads CASSGLLGVCTEAFF. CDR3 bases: TGTGCCAGCAGCGGGCTCTTAGGTGTGTGCACTGAAGCTTTCTTT.

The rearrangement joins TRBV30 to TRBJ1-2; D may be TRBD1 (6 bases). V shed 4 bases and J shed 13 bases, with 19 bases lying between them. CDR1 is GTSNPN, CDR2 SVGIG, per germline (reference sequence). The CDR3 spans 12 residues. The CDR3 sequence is CAWKLQGLSGTF. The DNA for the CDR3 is TGTGCCTGGAAACTACAGGGCCTGTCCGGCACCTTC.

The CDR3 here is CASSENSGTDTQYF. CDR3 bases: TGTGCCAGCAGTGAAAATAGCGGCACAGATACGCAGTATTTT. This rearrangement joins TRBV6-1 to TRBJ2-3, with D possibly being TRBD2 (5 bases). The CDR3 covers 14 residues. The V gene lost 2 bases and the J gene lost 1 base, with 7 bases spanning the gap. Germline-derived CDR1 and CDR2 are MNHNS and SASEGT.

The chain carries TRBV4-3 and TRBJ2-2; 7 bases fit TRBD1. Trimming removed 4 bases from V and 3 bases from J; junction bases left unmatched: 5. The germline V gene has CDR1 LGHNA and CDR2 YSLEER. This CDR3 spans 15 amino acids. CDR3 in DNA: TGCGCCAGCAGCCGCCGGGACAGCCACACCGGGGAGCTGTTTTTT. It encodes CASSRRDSHTGELFF.

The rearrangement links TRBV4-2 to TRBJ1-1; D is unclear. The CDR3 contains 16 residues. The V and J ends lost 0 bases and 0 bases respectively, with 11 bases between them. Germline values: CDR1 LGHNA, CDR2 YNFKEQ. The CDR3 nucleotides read TGTGCCAGCAGCCAAGAAGGAGGCAGGTTGAACACTGAAGCTTTCTTT. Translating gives CASSQEGGRLNTEAFF.

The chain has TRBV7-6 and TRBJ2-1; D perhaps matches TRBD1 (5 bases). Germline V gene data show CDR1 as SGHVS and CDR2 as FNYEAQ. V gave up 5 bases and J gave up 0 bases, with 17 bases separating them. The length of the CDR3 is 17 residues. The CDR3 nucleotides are TGTGCCAGCAGCCCCGAAACAGGTGAAAGCTCCTACAATGAGCAGTTCTTC. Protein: CASSPETGESSYNEQFF. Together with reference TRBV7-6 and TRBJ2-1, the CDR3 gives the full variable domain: GAGVSQSPRYKVTKRGQDVALRCDPISGHVSLYWYRQALGQGPEFLTYFNYEAQQDKSGLPNDRFSAERPEGSISTLTIQRTEQRDSAMYRCASSPETGESSYNEQFFGPGTRLTVL.

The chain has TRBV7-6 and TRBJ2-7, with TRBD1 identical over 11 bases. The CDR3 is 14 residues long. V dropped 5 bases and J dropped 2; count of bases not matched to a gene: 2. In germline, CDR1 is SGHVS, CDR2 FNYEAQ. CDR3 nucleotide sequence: TGTGCCAGCAGCCCGGGACAGGGGGCCTACGAGCAGTACTTC. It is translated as CASSPGQGAYEQYF.

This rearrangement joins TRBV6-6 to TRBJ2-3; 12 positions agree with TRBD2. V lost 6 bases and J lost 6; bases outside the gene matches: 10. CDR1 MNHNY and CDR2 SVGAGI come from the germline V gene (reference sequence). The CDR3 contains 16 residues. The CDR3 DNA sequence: TGTGCCAGCAGCCGACTAGCGGGAGACTTCGGCGATACGCAGTATTTT. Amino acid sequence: CASSRLAGDFGDTQYF.

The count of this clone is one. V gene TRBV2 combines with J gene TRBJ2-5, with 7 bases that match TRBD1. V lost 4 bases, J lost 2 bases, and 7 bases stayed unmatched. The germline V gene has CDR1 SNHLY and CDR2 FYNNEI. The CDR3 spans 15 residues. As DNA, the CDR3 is TGTGCCAGCAGTGTAGGGGACAGATGGCAAGAGACCCAGTACTTC. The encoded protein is CASSVGDRWQETQYF.

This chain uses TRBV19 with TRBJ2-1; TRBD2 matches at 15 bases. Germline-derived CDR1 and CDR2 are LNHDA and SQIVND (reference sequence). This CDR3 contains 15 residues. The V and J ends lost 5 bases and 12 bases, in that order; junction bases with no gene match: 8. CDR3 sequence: CASSSRTSGGARQFF. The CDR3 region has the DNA TGTGCCAGTAGTTCCCGGACTAGCGGGGGGGCCCGGCAGTTCTTC.

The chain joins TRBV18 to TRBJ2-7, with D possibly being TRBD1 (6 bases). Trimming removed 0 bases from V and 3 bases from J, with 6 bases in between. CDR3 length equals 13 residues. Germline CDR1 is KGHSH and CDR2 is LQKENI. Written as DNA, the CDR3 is TGTGCCAGCTCACCACCAGGGGGCTACGAGCAGTACTTC. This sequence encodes CASSPPGGYEQYF.

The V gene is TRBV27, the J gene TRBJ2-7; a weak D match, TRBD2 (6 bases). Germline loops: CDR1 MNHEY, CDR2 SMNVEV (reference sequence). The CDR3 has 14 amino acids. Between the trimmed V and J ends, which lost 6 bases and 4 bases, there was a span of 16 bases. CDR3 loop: CASRDSGDNYEQYV. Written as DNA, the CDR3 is TGTGCCAGCAGGGATTCGGGGGATAATTACGAGCAGTACGTC.

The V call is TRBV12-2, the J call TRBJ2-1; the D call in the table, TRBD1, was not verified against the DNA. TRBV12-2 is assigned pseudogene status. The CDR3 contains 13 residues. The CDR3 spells CASRPGQDNEQFF. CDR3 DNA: TGTGCAAGTCGCCCCGGACAGGACAATGAGCAGTTCTTC.